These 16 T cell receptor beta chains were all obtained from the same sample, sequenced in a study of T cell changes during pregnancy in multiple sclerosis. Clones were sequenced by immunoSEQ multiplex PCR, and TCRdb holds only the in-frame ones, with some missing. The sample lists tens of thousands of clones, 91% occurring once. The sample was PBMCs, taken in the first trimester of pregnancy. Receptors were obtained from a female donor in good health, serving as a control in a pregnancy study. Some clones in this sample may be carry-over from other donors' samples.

The CDR3 reads CASSTGTSKGTQYF. As DNA, the CDR3 is TGCGCCAGCAGCACCGGGACTAGCAAGGGGACCCAGTACTTC. The chain uses TRBV5-1 and TRBJ2-5; TRBD2 aligns across 9 bases. This CDR3 has 14 residues. Germline loops: CDR1 SGHRS, CDR2 YFSETQ. V lost 4 bases, J lost 7 bases, and 8 bases stayed unmatched.

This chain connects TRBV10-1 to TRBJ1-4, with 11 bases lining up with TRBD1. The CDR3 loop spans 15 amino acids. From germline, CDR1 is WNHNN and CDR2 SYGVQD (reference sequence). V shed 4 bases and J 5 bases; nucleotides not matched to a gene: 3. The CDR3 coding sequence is TGCGCCAGCAGTGCCGGGACAGGGGGGAATGAAAAACTGTTTTTT. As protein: CASSAGTGGNEKLFF.

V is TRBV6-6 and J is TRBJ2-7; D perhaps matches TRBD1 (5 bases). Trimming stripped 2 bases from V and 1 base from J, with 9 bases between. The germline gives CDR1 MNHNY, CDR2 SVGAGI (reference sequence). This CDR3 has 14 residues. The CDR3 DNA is TGTGCCAGCAGTTACCCCGGACATTCCTACGAGCAGTACTTC. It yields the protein CASSYPGHSYEQYF.

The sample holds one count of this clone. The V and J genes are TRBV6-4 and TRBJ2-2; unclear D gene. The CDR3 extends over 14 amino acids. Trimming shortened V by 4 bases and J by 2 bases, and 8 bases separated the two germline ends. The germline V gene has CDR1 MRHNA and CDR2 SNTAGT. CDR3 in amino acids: CASSVQRNTGELFF. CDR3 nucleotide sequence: TGTGCCAGCAGTGTACAGAGAAACACCGGGGAGCTGTTTTTT.

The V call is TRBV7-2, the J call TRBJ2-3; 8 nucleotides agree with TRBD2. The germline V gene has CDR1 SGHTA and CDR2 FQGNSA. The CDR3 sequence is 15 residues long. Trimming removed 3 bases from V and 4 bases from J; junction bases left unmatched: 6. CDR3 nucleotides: TGTGCCAGCAGCTTGTGGGGACTAGTGGCAGATACGCAGTATTTT. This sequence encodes CASSLWGLVADTQYF.

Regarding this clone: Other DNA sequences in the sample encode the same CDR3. The CDR3: CASSPGRTYEQYF. The CDR3 nucleotides read TGTGCCAGCTCACCTGGCAGGACCTACGAGCAGTACTTC. The genes are TRBV18 and TRBJ2-7; D is undetermined. Trimming removed 3 bases at V and 2 bases at J, with 8 bases between. This CDR3 is 13 amino acids long. Germline CDR1 KGHSH, CDR2 LQKENI.

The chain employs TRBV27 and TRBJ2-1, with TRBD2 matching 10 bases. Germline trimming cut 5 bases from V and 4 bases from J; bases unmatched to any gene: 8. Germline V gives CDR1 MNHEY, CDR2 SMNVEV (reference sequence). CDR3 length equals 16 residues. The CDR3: CASSGAGGPLYNEQFF. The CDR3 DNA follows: TGTGCCAGCAGTGGAGCGGGAGGGCCTCTGTACAATGAGCAGTTCTTC.

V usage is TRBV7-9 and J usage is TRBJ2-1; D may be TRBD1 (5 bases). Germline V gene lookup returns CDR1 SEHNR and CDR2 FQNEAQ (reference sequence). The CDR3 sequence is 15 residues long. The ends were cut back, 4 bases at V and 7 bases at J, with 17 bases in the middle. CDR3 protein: CASSWGRAVSNEQFF. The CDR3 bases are TGTGCCAGCAGCTGGGGCAGGGCGGTCTCGAATGAGCAGTTCTTC.

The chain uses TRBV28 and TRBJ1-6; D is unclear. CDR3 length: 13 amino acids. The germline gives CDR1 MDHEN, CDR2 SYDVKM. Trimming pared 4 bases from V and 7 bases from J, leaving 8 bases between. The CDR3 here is CASSWAFNSPLHF. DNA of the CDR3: TGTGCCAGCAGTTGGGCCTTCAATTCACCCCTCCACTTT.

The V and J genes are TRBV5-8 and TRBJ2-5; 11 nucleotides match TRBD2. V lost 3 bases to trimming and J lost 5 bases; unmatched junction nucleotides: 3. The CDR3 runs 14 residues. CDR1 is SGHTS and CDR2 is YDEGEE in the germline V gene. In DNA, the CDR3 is TGTGCCAGCAGCTATAGCGGGGGGGCGGAGACCCAGTACTTC. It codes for CASSYSGGAETQYF. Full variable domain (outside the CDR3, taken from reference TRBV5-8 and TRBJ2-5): EAGVTQSPTHLIKTRGQQATLRCSPISGHTSVYWYQQALGLGLQFLLWYDEGEERNRGNFPPRFSGRQFPNYSSELNVNALELEDSALYLCASSYSGGAETQYFGPGTRLLVL.

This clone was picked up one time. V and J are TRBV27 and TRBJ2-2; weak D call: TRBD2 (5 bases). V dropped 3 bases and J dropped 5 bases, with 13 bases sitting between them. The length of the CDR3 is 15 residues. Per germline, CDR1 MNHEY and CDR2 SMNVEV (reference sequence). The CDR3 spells CASSFAWTPTGELFF. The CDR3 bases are TGTGCCAGCAGTTTCGCCTGGACTCCGACCGGGGAGCTGTTTTTT.

DNA of the CDR3: TGTGCCAGCCAGGGGGACACTGAAGCTTTCTTT. It translates to CASQGDTEAFF. This rearrangement joins TRBV7-9 to TRBJ1-1; 7 nucleotides line up with TRBD1. This CDR3 comprises 11 residues. With 8 bases clipped from V and 3 bases from J, the junction kept 0 bases outside the gene matches. Germline V CDR1 and CDR2: SEHNR, FQNEAQ (reference sequence).

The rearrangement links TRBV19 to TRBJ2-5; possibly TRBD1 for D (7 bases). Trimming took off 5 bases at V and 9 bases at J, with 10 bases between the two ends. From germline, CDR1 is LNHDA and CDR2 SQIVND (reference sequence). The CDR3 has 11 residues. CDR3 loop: CASSSGGPQYF. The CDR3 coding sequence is TGTGCCAGTAGTTCAGGGGGGCCCCAGTACTTC.

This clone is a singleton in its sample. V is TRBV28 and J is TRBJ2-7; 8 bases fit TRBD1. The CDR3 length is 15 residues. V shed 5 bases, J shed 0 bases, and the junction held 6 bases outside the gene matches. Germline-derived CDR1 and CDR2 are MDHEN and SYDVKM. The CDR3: CASSPRDRISYEQYF. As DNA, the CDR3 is TGTGCCAGCAGTCCGAGGGACAGGATCTCCTACGAGCAGTACTTC. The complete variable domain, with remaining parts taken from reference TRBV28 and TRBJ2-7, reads DVKVTQSSRYLVKRTGEKVFLECVQDMDHENMFWYRQDPGLGLRLIYFSYDVKMKEKGDIPEGYSVSREKKERFSLILESASTNQTSMYLCASSPRDRISYEQYFGPGTRLTVT.

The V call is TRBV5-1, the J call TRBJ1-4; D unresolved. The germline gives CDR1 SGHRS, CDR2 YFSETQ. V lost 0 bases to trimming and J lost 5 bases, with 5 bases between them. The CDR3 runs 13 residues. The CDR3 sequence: CASSLGGNEKLFF. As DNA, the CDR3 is TGCGCCAGCAGCTTGGGCGGAAATGAAAAACTGTTTTTT.

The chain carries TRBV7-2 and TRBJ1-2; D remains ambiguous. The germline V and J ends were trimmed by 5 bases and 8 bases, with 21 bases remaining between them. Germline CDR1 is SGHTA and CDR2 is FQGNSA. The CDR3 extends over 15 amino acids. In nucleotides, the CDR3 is TGTGCCAGCAGCCAAATGGCGGTCAAAGCTAGGGGCTACACCTTC. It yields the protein CASSQMAVKARGYTF.